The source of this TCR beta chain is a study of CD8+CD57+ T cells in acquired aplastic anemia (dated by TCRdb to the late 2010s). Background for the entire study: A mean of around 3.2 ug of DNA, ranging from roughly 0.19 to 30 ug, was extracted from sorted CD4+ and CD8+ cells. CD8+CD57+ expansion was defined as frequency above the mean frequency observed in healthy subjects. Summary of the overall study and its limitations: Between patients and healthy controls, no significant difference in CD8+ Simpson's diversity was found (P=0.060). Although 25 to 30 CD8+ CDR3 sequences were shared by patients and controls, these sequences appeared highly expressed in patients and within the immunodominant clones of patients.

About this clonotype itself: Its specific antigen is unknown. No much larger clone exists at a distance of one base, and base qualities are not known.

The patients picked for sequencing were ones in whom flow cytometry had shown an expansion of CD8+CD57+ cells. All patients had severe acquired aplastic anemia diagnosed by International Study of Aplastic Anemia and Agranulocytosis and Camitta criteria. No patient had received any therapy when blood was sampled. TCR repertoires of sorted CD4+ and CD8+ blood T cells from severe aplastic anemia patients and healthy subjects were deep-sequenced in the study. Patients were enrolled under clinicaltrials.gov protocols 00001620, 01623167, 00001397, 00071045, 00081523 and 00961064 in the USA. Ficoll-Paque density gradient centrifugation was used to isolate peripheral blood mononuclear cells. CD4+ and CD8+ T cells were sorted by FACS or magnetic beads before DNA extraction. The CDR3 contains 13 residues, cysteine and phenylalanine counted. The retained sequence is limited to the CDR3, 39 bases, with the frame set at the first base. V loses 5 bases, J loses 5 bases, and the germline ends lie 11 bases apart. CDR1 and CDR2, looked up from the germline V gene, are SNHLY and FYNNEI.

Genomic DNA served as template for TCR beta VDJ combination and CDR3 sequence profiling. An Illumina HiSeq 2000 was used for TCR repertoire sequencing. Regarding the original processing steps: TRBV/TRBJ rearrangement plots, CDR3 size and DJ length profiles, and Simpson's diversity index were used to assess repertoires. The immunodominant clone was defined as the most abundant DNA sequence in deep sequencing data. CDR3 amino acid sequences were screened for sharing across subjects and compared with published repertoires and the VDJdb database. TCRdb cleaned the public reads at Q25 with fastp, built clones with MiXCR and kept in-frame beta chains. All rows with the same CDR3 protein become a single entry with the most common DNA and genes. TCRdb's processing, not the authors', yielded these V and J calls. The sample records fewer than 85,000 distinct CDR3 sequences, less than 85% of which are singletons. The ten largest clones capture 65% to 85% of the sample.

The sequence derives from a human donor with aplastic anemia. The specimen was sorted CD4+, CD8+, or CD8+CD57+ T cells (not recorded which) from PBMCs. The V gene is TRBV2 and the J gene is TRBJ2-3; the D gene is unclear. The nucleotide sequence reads TGTGCCAGCAGTCCTGATCGCCGAGATACGCAGTATTTT. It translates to CASSPDRRDTQYF.